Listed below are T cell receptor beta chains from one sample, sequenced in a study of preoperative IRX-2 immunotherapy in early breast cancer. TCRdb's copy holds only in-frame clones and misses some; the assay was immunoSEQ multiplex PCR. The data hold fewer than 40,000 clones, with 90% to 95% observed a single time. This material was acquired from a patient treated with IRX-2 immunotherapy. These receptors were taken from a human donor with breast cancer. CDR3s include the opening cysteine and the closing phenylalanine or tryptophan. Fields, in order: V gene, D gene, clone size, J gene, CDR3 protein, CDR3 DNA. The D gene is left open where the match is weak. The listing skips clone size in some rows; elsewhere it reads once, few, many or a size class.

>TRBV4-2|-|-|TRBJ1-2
CASSQVNAGSYGYTF
TGTGCCAGCAGCCAAGTGAATGCGGGGAGCTATGGCTACACCTTC
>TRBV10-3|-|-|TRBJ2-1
CAISESYEQFF
TGTGCCATCAGTGAGTCATATGAGCAGTTCTTC
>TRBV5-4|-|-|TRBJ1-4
CASSSDTHRVEEKLFF
TGTGCCAGCAGCTCCGATACTCACAGGGTTGAGGAAAAACTGTTTTTT
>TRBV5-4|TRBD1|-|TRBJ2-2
CASSLGGGGWSGELFF
TGTGCCAGCAGCTTGGGAGGGGGCGGTTGGTCCGGGGAGCTGTTTTTT
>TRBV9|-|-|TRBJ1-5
CASSPSPTGYQPQHF
TGTGCCAGCAGCCCAAGCCCGACAGGTTATCAGCCCCAGCATTTT
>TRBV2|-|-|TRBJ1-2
CASLDRGYTF
TGTGCCAGCTTGGATCGGGGCTACACCTTC
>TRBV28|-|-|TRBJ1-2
CASRETPASYGYTF
TGTGCCAGCAGGGAGACACCTGCCTCCTATGGCTACACCTTC
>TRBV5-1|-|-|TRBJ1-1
CASSSRSGTMNTEAFF
TGCGCCAGCAGCTCGAGGTCCGGGACAATGAACACTGAAGCTTTCTTT
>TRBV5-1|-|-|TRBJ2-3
CASSLGQSTDTQYF
TGCGCCAGCAGCTTGGGACAGAGCACAGATACGCAGTATTTT
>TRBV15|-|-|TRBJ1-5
CATSRDGRAGGQPQHF
TGTGCCACCAGCAGAGATGGTCGGGCGGGGGGTCAGCCCCAGCATTTT
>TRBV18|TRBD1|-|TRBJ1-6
CASSPNQGANSPLHF
TGTGCCAGCTCACCCAACCAGGGGGCGAATTCACCCCTCCACTTT
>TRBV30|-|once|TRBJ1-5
CAWGGSYSNQPQHF
TGTGCCTGGGGGGGTAGTTATAGCAATCAGCCCCAGCATTTT
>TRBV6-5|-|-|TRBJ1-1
CASRSPLNTEAFF
TGTGCCAGCAGAAGCCCATTGAACACTGAAGCTTTCTTT
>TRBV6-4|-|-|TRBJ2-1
CASSDSGGGPSDEQFF
TGTGCCAGCAGTGACTCAGGGGGGGGCCCTTCCGATGAGCAGTTCTTC
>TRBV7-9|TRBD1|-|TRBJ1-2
CASSPDRAYGYTF
TGTGCCAGCAGCCCGGACAGGGCCTATGGCTACACCTTC
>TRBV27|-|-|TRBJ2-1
CATNRTRSYNEQFF
TGTGCCACCAACCGGACACGATCCTACAATGAGCAGTTCTTC
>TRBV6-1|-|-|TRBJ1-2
CASSEVGLANYGYTF
TGTGCCAGCAGTGAAGTGGGGTTAGCTAACTATGGCTACACCTTC
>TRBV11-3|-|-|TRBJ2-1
CASSFLRGNEQFF
TGTGCCAGCAGCTTTCTCAGGGGCAATGAGCAGTTCTTC
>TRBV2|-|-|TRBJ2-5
CASSEYKETQYF
TGTGCCAGCAGTGAATATAAAGAGACCCAGTACTTC
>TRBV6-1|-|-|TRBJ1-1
CASSEVRGGTEAFF
TGTGCCAGCAGTGAAGTGCGGGGTGGCACTGAAGCTTTCTTT
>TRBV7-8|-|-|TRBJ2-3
CASSSSRAYTQYF
TGTGCCAGCAGCAGCAGTAGGGCCTATACGCAGTATTTT
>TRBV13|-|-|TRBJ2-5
CASSLSSGGGETQYF
TGTGCCAGCAGCTTGTCGTCGGGGGGCGGGGAGACCCAGTACTTC
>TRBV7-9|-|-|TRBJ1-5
CASSFPGPSNQPQHF
TGTGCCAGCAGCTTCCCCGGGCCCAGCAATCAGCCCCAGCATTTT
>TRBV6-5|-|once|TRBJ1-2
CASSYSPDYGYTF
TGTGCCAGCAGTTACTCACCAGACTATGGCTACACCTTC
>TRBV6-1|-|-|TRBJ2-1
CASSDSGTRQFF
TGTGCCAGCAGTGATTCCGGGACAAGGCAGTTCTTC
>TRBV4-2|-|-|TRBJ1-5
CASSWDRGQPQHF
TGTGCCAGTAGCTGGGACCGGGGTCAGCCCCAGCATTTT
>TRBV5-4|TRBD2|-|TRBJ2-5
CASSLAPSGSGETQYF
TGTGCCAGCAGCTTGGCCCCTAGCGGGAGTGGAGAGACCCAGTACTTC
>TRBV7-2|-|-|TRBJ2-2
CASSPVTTGTGELFF
TGTGCCAGCAGCCCGGTCACTACGGGCACCGGGGAGCTGTTTTTT
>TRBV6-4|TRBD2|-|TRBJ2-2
CASSPAGGGTGELFF
TGTGCCAGCAGTCCAGCGGGAGGCGGTACCGGGGAGCTGTTTTTT
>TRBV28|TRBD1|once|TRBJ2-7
CASSYIQGTGFYEQYF
TGTGCCAGCAGTTATATTCAAGGGACAGGATTCTACGAGCAGTACTTC
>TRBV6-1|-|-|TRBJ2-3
CASPMTGFSTDTQYF
TGTGCCAGCCCTATGACAGGATTTAGCACAGATACGCAGTATTTT
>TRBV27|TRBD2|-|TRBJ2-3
CASWATFLAGGPLFTDTQYF
TGTGCCAGCTGGGCTACCTTCCTAGCGGGGGGACCGCTCTTCACAGATACGCAGTATTTT
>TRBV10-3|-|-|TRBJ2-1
CAISESPQTSYNEQFF
TGTGCCATCAGTGAGTCCCCGCAAACGTCCTACAATGAGCAGTTCTTC
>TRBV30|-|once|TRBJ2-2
CAWNRDSQTGELFF
TGTGCCTGGAACCGGGACTCCCAAACCGGGGAGCTGTTTTTT
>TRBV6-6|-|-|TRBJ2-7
CASSYSRGTPGEQYF
TGTGCCAGCAGTTACTCGAGAGGGACGCCCGGGGAGCAGTACTTC
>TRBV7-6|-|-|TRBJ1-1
CASSLNGQSALNTEAFF
TGTGCCAGCAGCTTAAATGGACAGAGCGCCCTGAACACTGAAGCTTTCTTT
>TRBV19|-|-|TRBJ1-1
CASIPGRRQLNTEAFF
TGTGCCAGTATTCCTGGGAGGAGACAGCTGAACACTGAAGCTTTCTTT
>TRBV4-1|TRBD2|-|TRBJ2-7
CASSQGLAGDEQYF
TGCGCCAGCAGCCAAGGACTAGCGGGGGACGAGCAGTACTTC
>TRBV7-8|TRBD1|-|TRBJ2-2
CASSLFSGGRELFF
TGTGCCAGCAGCTTATTCTCAGGGGGCCGGGAGCTGTTTTTT
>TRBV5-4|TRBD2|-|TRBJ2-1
CASSLTSGYNEQFF
TGTGCCAGCAGCTTGACTAGCGGGTACAATGAGCAGTTCTTC